The 3 T cell receptor beta chains listed next were all sequenced from one sample in a study of T-cell reconstitution after alpha-beta-depleted transplantation in children. Preparation of the TCRbeta library involved a method that used unique molecular identifiers. TCRdb reanalysed the PCR reads using MiXCR and keeps one entry per CDR3 protein. The table records 200,000 to 250,000 distinct CDR3 sequences, under 9.5% of them present only once. Here the sequenced sample was PBMCs from the stem cell graft donor, taken from the stem cell graft. These receptors were collected from a human donor who donated a stem cell graft to a child with acute lymphoblastic leukemia.

This chain links TRBV5-5 with TRBJ1-1, with D maybe TRBD1 (5 bases). Germline CDR1 reads SGHKS; CDR2 reads YYEKEE (reference sequence). Trimming took off 2 bases at V and 4 bases at J, with 9 bases between the two ends. The CDR3 is made up of 13 amino acids. DNA for the CDR3: TGTGCCAGCAGCTTTACCGACAGCACTGAAGCTTTCTTT. It specifies CASSFTDSTEAFF.

Many counts were recorded for this clonotype. The CDR3 reads CASTRMGVNTEAFF. The DNA of the CDR3 is TGTGCCAGCACCCGAATGGGGGTTAACACTGAAGCTTTCTTT. This chain connects TRBV6-1 to TRBJ1-1; maybe TRBD1 (5 bases). The ends were cut back, 7 bases at V and 2 bases at J, with 14 bases in the middle. Germline V gene lookup returns CDR1 MNHNS and CDR2 SASEGT. There are 14 residues in the CDR3.

This clonotype showed up just a few times. The rearrangement links TRBV3-1 to TRBJ2-2; tentative D call: TRBD2 (6 bases). Per germline, CDR1 LGHDT and CDR2 YNNKEL (reference sequence). This CDR3 has 14 residues. V was trimmed by 10 bases and J by 4 bases, leaving 16 bases between them. As DNA, the CDR3 is TGTGCCACCCAAATTGGAGGGCCCACCGGGGAGCTGTTTTTT. Protein: CATQIGGPTGELFF. Together with reference TRBV3-1 and TRBJ2-2, the CDR3 gives the full variable domain: DTAVSQTPKYLVTQMGNDKSIKCEQNLGHDTMYWYKQDSKKFLKIMFSYNNKELIINETVPNRFSPKSPDKAHLNLHINSLELGDSAVYFCATQIGGPTGELFFGEGSRLTVL.